This is a list of T cell receptor beta chains from one sample in a study of shared clonotypes between healthy human individuals. Sequenced by immunoSEQ multiplex PCR; TCRdb stores in-frame clones only, minus some. The sample carries 1 million to 1.3 million clones, 70% to 80% recorded once. The material sequenced was memory CD4+ T cells from PBMCs. These receptor sequences come from a young man in good health. Some clones in this sample may be carry-over from other donors' samples. The CDR3 runs from the conserved cysteine through the conserved F or W. The D gene is left open where the match is weak. The size entry is marked missing in some rows and otherwise reads once, few, many or a size class.

cdr3_nt	cdr3_aa	v_call	d_call	j_call	clone_size
TGTGCCAGCAGAAATGGACAGGGGCAGGGCTACACCTTC	CASRNGQGQGYTF	TRBV6-1	TRBD1	TRBJ1-2	many
TGTGCCAGCAGCTTACCTAGCGGGAGGAGGTACTTC	CASSLPSGRRYF	TRBV7-3	TRBD2	TRBJ2-7	.
TGTGCCAGCAGTTTAGTCCCAACTAGTTCCGCCAATGAGCAGTTCTTC	CASSLVPTSSANEQFF	TRBV27	.	TRBJ2-1	.
TGTGCCAGCTCACCCCGAGGACAGGGCGCTGAAGCTTTCTTT	CASSPRGQGAEAFF	TRBV18	TRBD1	TRBJ1-1	.
TGCGCCAGCAGATCGGGACTAGCGGGAGGCAATGAGCAGTTCTTC	CASRSGLAGGNEQFF	TRBV4-1	TRBD2	TRBJ2-1	.
TGTGCCAGCAGTGAGGACTCTCCCTACAATGAGCAGTTCTTC	CASSEDSPYNEQFF	TRBV2	.	TRBJ2-1	.
TGTGCCAGCAGCCCACGGGGACAGACCTATGGCTACACCTTC	CASSPRGQTYGYTF	TRBV7-3	TRBD1	TRBJ1-2	.
TGTGCCAGCAGCCGAATTAAGAGACAGACATTTATGACTGGAAACACCATATATTTT	CASSRIKRQTFMTGNTIYF	TRBV4-2	.	TRBJ1-3	.
TGTGCCAGCAGTTCAGAAACTAATGAAAAACTGTTTTTT	CASSSETNEKLFF	TRBV2	.	TRBJ1-4	.
TGTGCCAGCACCACCCGGGGACTAGCAGATACGCAGTATTTT	CASTTRGLADTQYF	TRBV7-8	TRBD2	TRBJ2-3	once
TGTGCCAGCAGCCACGGGGCGGGGTGGAATTCACCCCTCCACTTT	CASSHGAGWNSPLHF	TRBV5-6	.	TRBJ1-6	.
TGTGCCAGCAGTTTATCCCGGGGCAGGCAGACCCGTCTAGCCAAAAACATTCAGTACTTC	CASSLSRGRQTRLAKNIQYF	TRBV28	.	TRBJ2-4	.
TGTGCCACCCGGGACAGGGAAAGCGGTAATGAGCAGTTCTTC	CATRDRESGNEQFF	TRBV15	TRBD1	TRBJ2-1	.
TGTGCCAGCAGCTTGGCCGCAGGGTCTGGTGGAGAGACCCAGTACTTC	CASSLAAGSGGETQYF	TRBV5-4	.	TRBJ2-5	.
TGTGCCAGCTCACCGGGGGCTACCTACGAGCAGTACTTC	CASSPGATYEQYF	TRBV18	.	TRBJ2-7	few
TGTGCCAGTCGTCGACCAACCCCAAGGTCCGGGGAGCTGTTTTTT	CASRRPTPRSGELFF	TRBV19	.	TRBJ2-2	.
TGCAGCGCCTACGGGACAGGGCGAACCGGGGAGCTGTTTTTT	CSAYGTGRTGELFF	TRBV29-1	TRBD1	TRBJ2-2	few
TGTGCCAGCAGTGACGGGGGCGTAGGTGAAAAACTGTTTTTT	CASSDGGVGEKLFF	TRBV25-1	.	TRBJ1-4	.
TGCGCCAGCAGCTTTGGCACGAAATCAACTAATGAAAAACTGTTTTTT	CASSFGTKSTNEKLFF	TRBV5-1	.	TRBJ1-4	.
TGTGCCAGCAGCTTAGGGACTAGCGGGACAGATACGCAGTATTTT	CASSLGTSGTDTQYF	TRBV7-7	TRBD2	TRBJ2-3	once
TGTGCCAGCAGTCAAGTAGGGACACCCCAAGAGACCCAGTACTTC	CASSQVGTPQETQYF	TRBV7-7	.	TRBJ2-5	.
TGTGCCAGCTTTAGGACGAACACCGGGGAGCTGTTTTTT	CASFRTNTGELFF	TRBV28	.	TRBJ2-2	few
TGTGCCAGCAGCTTACTAGCGGGAGCCACCTACGAGCAGTACTTC	CASSLLAGATYEQYF	TRBV11-2	TRBD2	TRBJ2-7	once
TGTGCCAGTCTCCCATCCGACAGGGGAAATCAGCCCCAGCATTTT	CASLPSDRGNQPQHF	TRBV19	TRBD1	TRBJ1-5	.
TGCGCCAGCAGCCAAGATGTTTATCAGCCCCAGCATTTT	CASSQDVYQPQHF	TRBV4-3	.	TRBJ1-5	.
TGTGCCAGCAGCGACCTCGGACTAGCGAGGGGCACAGATACGCAGTATTTT	CASSDLGLARGTDTQYF	TRBV11-2	TRBD2	TRBJ2-3	once
TGTGCCAGCAGTTACTCCGGGGGCGCCGATGAAGCTTTCTTT	CASSYSGGADEAFF	TRBV6-5	.	TRBJ1-1	.
TGTGCCAGCAGTTTCCAGGGGGGGGTGGGCGGTGGCTACACCTTC	CASSFQGGVGGGYTF	TRBV27	TRBD1	TRBJ1-2	.
TGCGCCAGCAGCTTGACGAGGAGCTCCTACAATGAGCAGTTCTTC	CASSLTRSSYNEQFF	TRBV5-1	.	TRBJ2-1	.
TGCGCCAGCAGAGGGGACAGGGGGCGCACCTACAATGAGCAGTTCTTC	CASRGDRGRTYNEQFF	TRBV10-2	TRBD1	TRBJ2-1	once
TGTGCCAGCAGCCCTGGACAGGGACAAGAGACCCAGTACTTC	CASSPGQGQETQYF	TRBV7-9	TRBD1	TRBJ2-5	.
TGTGCCAGCAGCCGGGGACAGCCGTGGGGCGAGCAGTACTTC	CASSRGQPWGEQYF	TRBV5-8	TRBD1	TRBJ2-7	.